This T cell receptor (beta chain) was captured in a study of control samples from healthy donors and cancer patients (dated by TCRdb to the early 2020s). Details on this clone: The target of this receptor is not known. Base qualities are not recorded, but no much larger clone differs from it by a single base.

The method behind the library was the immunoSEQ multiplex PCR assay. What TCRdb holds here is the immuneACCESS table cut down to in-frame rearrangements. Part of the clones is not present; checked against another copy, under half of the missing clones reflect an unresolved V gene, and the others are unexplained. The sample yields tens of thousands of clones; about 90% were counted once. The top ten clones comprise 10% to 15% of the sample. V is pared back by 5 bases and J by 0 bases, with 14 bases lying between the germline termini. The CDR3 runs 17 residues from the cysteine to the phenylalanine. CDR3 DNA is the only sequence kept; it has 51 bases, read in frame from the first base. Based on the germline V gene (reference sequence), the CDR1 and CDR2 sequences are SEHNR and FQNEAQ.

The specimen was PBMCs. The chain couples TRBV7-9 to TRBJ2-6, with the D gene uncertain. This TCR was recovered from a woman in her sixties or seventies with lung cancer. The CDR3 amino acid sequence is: CASSQSLPFSGANVLTF. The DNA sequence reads TGTGCCAGCAGCCAATCGCTCCCCTTCTCTGGGGCCAACGTCCTGACTTTC.